These 21 T cell receptor beta chains were sequenced from one sample in a study of T cells in Graves' hyperthyroidism and ophthalmopathy. The CDR3 regions of TCR beta were amplified from RNA transcripts. The primer set for the first-round RT-PCR of the TCR CDR3 was HTBI. MiXCR was run by TCRdb on the multiplex PCR reads, yielding one entry per CDR3 protein. The sample yields 450,000 to 650,000 distinct CDR3 sequences, approximately 15% seen once. The sequenced sample was blood. These receptors were taken from a woman aged 18 to 35 with Graves' ophthalmopathy.

This clonotype was found a few times. The V call is TRBV7-8, the J call TRBJ2-1; 10 bases agree with TRBD2. Germline assignment: CDR1 SGHVS and CDR2 FQNEAQ. Trimming cost V 1 base and J 4 bases; bases outside gene matches: 4. The CDR3 length is 16 residues. The CDR3 DNA sequence: TGTGCCAGCAGCTTAGAAGCGGGAGGGATTTACAATGAGCAGTTCTTC. Its protein is CASSLEAGGIYNEQFF.

This clonotype showed up just a few times. The genes are TRBV19 and TRBJ2-7; 10 positions agree with TRBD1. The junction had 9 bases not matched to a gene; V was cut back by 9 bases and J by 1 base. CDR3 size: 15 residues. In germline, CDR1 is LNHDA, CDR2 SQIVND (reference sequence). In DNA form, the CDR3 reads TGTGCCAGCCGGCCTGGGGGACAGGGGTCCTACGAGCAGTACTTC. This translates into CASRPGGQGSYEQYF. Full variable domain (outside the CDR3, taken from reference TRBV19 and TRBJ2-7): DGGITQSPKYLFRKEGQNVTLSCEQNLNHDAMYWYRQDPGQGLRLIYYSQIVNDFQKGDIAEGYSVSREKKESFPLTVTSAQKNPTAFYLCASRPGGQGSYEQYFGPGTRLTVT.

This clonotype was counted many times. DNA of the CDR3: TGTGCCAGCAGTTCCAGGACAGGGTACGAGCAGTACTTC. Protein product: CASSSRTGYEQYF. The chain employs TRBV12-3 or TRBV12-4 and TRBJ2-7, with 8 bases that match TRBD1. The V and J ends lost 4 bases and 4 bases, in that order; junction bases with no gene match: 3. The length of the CDR3 is 13 residues.

This clonotype was recorded at least ten times. The rearrangement links TRBV5-5 to TRBJ2-5, with 13 bases fitting TRBD2. The CDR3 runs 14 residues. Germline V CDR1 and CDR2: SGHKS, YYEKEE (reference sequence). Losses at the gene ends were 3 bases for V and 5 bases for J; bases not matched to a gene: 1. The CDR3 loop reads CASSWTSGSETQYF. DNA of the CDR3: TGTGCCAGCAGCTGGACTAGCGGGAGTGAGACCCAGTACTTC.

As for this clonotype: Without the conserved terminal phenylalanine or tryptophan, this CDR3 likely stems from a read error. The rearrangement joins TRBV19 to TRBJ2-2; 11 nucleotides align to TRBD1. CDR3 length equals 18 residues. Germline V CDR1 and CDR2: LNHDA, SQIVND (reference sequence). J gave up 4 bases and V 5 bases, and 12 bases lay outside the gene matches. The CDR3 sequence: CASSPWTGGLSVTGELFS. As DNA, the CDR3 is TGTGCCAGTAGTCCTTGGACAGGGGGCCTTAGTGTCACCGGGGAGCTGTTTTCT.

This clonotype was detected ten times or more. The rearrangement uses TRBV28 and TRBJ2-3; tentatively, D is TRBD2 (5 bases). With 6 bases removed from V and 4 bases from J, the gap between germline ends came to 14 bases. Germline CDR1 reads MDHEN; CDR2 reads SYDVKM. The CDR3 covers 14 residues. The CDR3 region is CASSPRLRADTQYF. The CDR3 bases are TGTGCCAGCAGCCCCCGACTGCGGGCAGATACGCAGTATTTT.

This clonotype was recorded many times. This chain uses TRBV9 with TRBJ2-2, with D unresolved. The V gene lost 4 bases and the J gene lost 7 bases, with 11 bases spanning the gap. The germline CDR1 and CDR2 sequences are SGDLS and YYNGEE. The CDR3 has 13 residues. The chain's CDR3 is CASSTETYGELFF. Written as DNA, the CDR3 is TGTGCCAGCAGCACCGAGACGTACGGGGAGCTGTTTTTT.

This chain links TRBV19 with TRBJ2-7; D is perhaps TRBD1 or TRBD2 (6 bases each). The CDR3 is made up of 12 amino acids. CDR1 and CDR2 (germline): LNHDA, SQIVND (reference sequence). V was pared by 3 bases and J by 6 bases, with 9 bases between. The CDR3 sequence is CASSMEGGEQYF. CDR3 sequence (DNA): TGTGCCAGTAGTATGGAGGGGGGCGAGCAGTACTTC.

The chain recombines TRBV5-1 with TRBJ1-4, with 9 bases aligning to TRBD1. The CDR3 sequence is 15 residues long. Germline V gene sequence: CDR1 SGHRS, CDR2 YFSETQ. With V trimmed by 2 bases and J by 7 bases, 6 bases remained unmatched. The CDR3 nucleotides are TGCGCCAGCAGCTTCGCGGGACAGGGAGGTGAAAAACTGTTTTTT. Translation gives CASSFAGQGGEKLFF.

This clonotype was counted ten times or more. The rearrangement joins TRBV7-9 to TRBJ2-1; 8 bases map to TRBD2. The CDR3 spans 14 residues. The V gene's germline CDR1 is SEHNR and CDR2 FQNEAQ (reference sequence). The ends lost 4 bases at V and 7 bases at J; junction bases unmatched: 6. CDR3 DNA sequence: TGTGCCAGCAGCTGGGGACTAGTTGGAAATGAGCAGTTCTTC. This encodes CASSWGLVGNEQFF.

This clonotype came up many times. This chain uses TRBV20-1 with TRBJ1-5; a weak D match, TRBD1 (6 bases). Germline V gives CDR1 DFQATT, CDR2 SNEGSKA (reference sequence). This CDR3 is 13 amino acids long. V dropped 5 bases and J dropped 10 bases, with 18 bases sitting between them. CDR3 region: CSAEDRRLGPQHF. CDR3 nucleotide sequence: TGCAGTGCTGAAGACAGGCGCCTTGGACCCCAGCATTTT.

On this clonotype itself: Being one base from a much bigger clone, this may be a read error. Because it lacks the conserved phenylalanine or tryptophan at the end, this CDR3 is likely a read error. The genes are TRBV5-1 and TRBJ1-1; possible D gene TRBD1, 5 bases. Germline assignment: CDR1 SGHRS and CDR2 YFSETQ. With 0 bases removed from V and 0 bases from J, the gap between germline ends came to 12 bases. There are 16 residues in the CDR3. CDR3 in amino acids: CASSLGSPGMNTEAFL. The CDR3 coding sequence is TGCGCCAGCAGCTTGGGAAGCCCAGGGATGAACACTGAAGCTTTCTTA.

This clonotype was picked up a small number of times. V and J are TRBV7-2 and TRBJ1-1, with 8 positions matching TRBD1. The V segment lost 2 bases and the J segment 7 bases; nucleotides outside the gene matches: 6. CDR1 is SGHTA and CDR2 is FQGNSA in the germline V gene. CDR3 length equals 14 residues. The CDR3 DNA is TGTGCCAGCAGCTTACAGGGGGCGCAGGGTGAAGCTTTCTTT. Translated, it gives CASSLQGAQGEAFF.

This clonotype was counted ten times or more. The rearrangement joins TRBV28 to TRBJ2-2, with TRBD2 as a possible D gene (5 bases). Per germline, CDR1 MDHEN and CDR2 SYDVKM. V was cut by 3 bases and J by 1 base, with 6 bases left in between. The CDR3 is 14 amino acids. The CDR3 DNA follows: TGTGCCAGCAGTTTTGGAGGGAACACCGGGGAGCTGTTTTTT. This codes for CASSFGGNTGELFF.

This clonotype was counted ten times or more. This rearrangement joins TRBV18 to TRBJ2-3, with D uncertain. The germline V gene has CDR1 KGHSH and CDR2 LQKENI. Trimming left V 4 bases short and J 2 bases short, with 16 bases between. CDR3 length equals 16 residues. The CDR3: CASSLRPPDPTDTQYF. The CDR3, as DNA: TGTGCCAGCTCACTCCGCCCCCCGGACCCCACAGATACGCAGTATTTT. Looking up the rest from reference TRBV18 and TRBJ2-3 gives the full variable domain: NAGVMQNPRHLVRRRGQEARLRCSPMKGHSHVYWYRQLPEEGLKFMVYLQKENIIDESGMPKERFSAEFPKEGPSILRIQQVVRGDSAAYFCASSLRPPDPTDTQYFGPGTRLTVL.

The table lists this clonotype with many counts. The chain recombines TRBV7-9 with TRBJ2-1, with 7 bases identical to TRBD1. The length of the CDR3 is 15 residues. Germline V gene sequence: CDR1 SEHNR, CDR2 FQNEAQ (reference sequence). Trimming removed 1 base from V and 3 bases from J; junction bases left unmatched: 3. The CDR3 DNA sequence: TGTGCCAGCAGCTTAGTACAGGGGAACTACAATGAGCAGTTCTTC. This codes for CASSLVQGNYNEQFF.

This clonotype was seen only once. The chain is built from TRBV7-2 and TRBJ2-1; TRBD2 agrees at 10 bases. The CDR3 runs 16 residues. V lost 0 bases and J lost 9; bases outside the gene matches: 8. The V gene's germline CDR1 is SGHTA and CDR2 FQGNSA. The CDR3 bases are TGTGCCAGCAGCTTAGCCCTAGCGGGAGAGCCTGGTGAGCAGTTCTTC. It encodes CASSLALAGEPGEQFF.

This clonotype was seen repeatedly, ten times or more. This chain uses TRBV10-3 with TRBJ2-1, with D perhaps TRBD2 (5 bases). The CDR3 contains 12 residues. The V end was cut by 3 bases, the J end by 10 bases, with 10 bases between. In germline, CDR1 is ENHRY, CDR2 SYGVKD. The CDR3 region has the DNA TGTGCCATCAGTGATAGAGAGGGAGAGCAGTTCTTC. It specifies CAISDREGEQFF.

This clonotype has at least ten counts. The rearrangement uses TRBV12-3 or TRBV12-4 and TRBJ2-7; TRBD2 matches at 13 bases. Trimming at V came to 6 bases and at J to 4 bases, leaving 3 bases not matched to a gene. The CDR3 sequence is 14 residues long. In DNA form, the CDR3 reads TGTGCCAGCAGGTGGACTAGCGGGGGATACGAGCAGTACTTC. This encodes CASRWTSGGYEQYF.

This clonotype occurred many times. This CDR3 reads CATSRDRVERGYTF. CDR3 sequence (DNA): TGTGCCACCAGCAGAGACAGGGTTGAAAGAGGCTACACCTTC. This chain connects TRBV15 to TRBJ1-2, with D possibly matching TRBD1 (5 bases). Trimming left V 0 bases short and J 8 bases short, with 13 bases between. The CDR3 contains 14 residues. The germline V gene encodes CDR1 LNHNV and CDR2 YYDKDF (reference sequence).

The table lists this clonotype with many counts. This chain joins TRBV29-1 and TRBJ2-7, with D possibly TRBD1 on 6 matching bases. Germline CDR1 reads SQVTM; CDR2 reads ANQGSEA. V was trimmed by 6 bases and J by 0 bases, leaving 24 bases between them. The length of the CDR3 is 17 residues. For the CDR3, the DNA is TGCAGCGTCACCGAACCCGGTGGGCAGGGGAGCTCCTACGAGCAGTACTTC. Its protein is CSVTEPGGQGSSYEQYF.